Following are 32 T cell receptor beta chains from one sample sequenced in a study of long-term antiretroviral therapy in people with HIV (dated by TCRdb to between 2022 and 2023). The immunoSEQ hsTCRB v3.0 assay was used at survey level resolution to sequence the TRB variable region. The immuneACCESS repertoire file appears here via TCRdb, limited to in-frame rearrangements. These files lack a portion of the clones; in checked studies, under half of the deficit traces to unresolved V genes, and the cause of the others is not known. This sample comprises 35,000 to 45,000 clones, 65% to 90% of them detected only once. The ten largest clones capture about 4.2% of the sample. Sequences were derived from unsorted PBMCs, sampled just before starting antiretroviral therapy. All receptors come from a woman aged 18-35 years with HIV.

The J gene is TRBJ2-1, the V gene TRBV28; TRBD2 matches at 9 bases. CDR3 length: 17 residues. Germline-derived CDR1 and CDR2 are MDHEN and SYDVKM. After removal of 5 bases from V and 7 bases from J, the junction contained 15 bases not matched to a gene. This CDR3 reads CASSPRGSGGSGNEQFF. CDR3 sequence (DNA): TGTGCCAGCAGTCCCCGGGGGAGCGGGGGGTCGGGGAATGAGCAGTTCTTC.

The chain couples TRBV5-1 to TRBJ2-7; D is undetermined. Germline V gene lookup returns CDR1 SGHRS and CDR2 YFSETQ. This CDR3 is built from 15 residues. V shed 2 bases and J shed 2 bases, with 14 bases lying between them. The chain's CDR3 is CASSFVVGSTYEQYF. CDR3 DNA sequence: TGCGCCAGCAGCTTCGTCGTAGGATCGACCTACGAGCAGTACTTC. Complete variable domain (other parts from reference TRBV5-1 and TRBJ2-7): KAGVTQTPRYLIKTRGQQVTLSCSPISGHRSVSWYQQTPGQGLQFLFEYFSETQRNKGNFPGRFSGRQFSNSRSEMNVSTLELGDSALYLCASSFVVGSTYEQYFGPGTRLTVT.

The chain has TRBV18 and TRBJ2-2; D is ambiguous. V lost 4 bases and J 4 bases, leaving 13 bases between the germline ends. The CDR3 is 15 residues long. The V gene's germline CDR1 is KGHSH and CDR2 LQKENI. CDR3 sequence: CASSLPEQSTGELFF. CDR3 sequence (DNA): TGTGCCAGCTCACTACCGGAACAGAGCACCGGGGAGCTGTTTTTT.

Here the CDR3 reads CASSLGLRVEQFF. CDR3 bases: TGCGCCAGCAGCTTGGGATTGAGGGTTGAGCAGTTCTTC. The chain carries TRBV5-1 and TRBJ2-1; a weak D match, TRBD2 (5 bases). The CDR3 loop spans 13 amino acids. CDR1 and CDR2 (germline): SGHRS, YFSETQ. V was shortened by 0 bases and J by 9 bases, with 10 bases between the two germline ends.

The rearrangement uses TRBV7-8 and TRBJ2-7, with 12 bases lining up with TRBD2. Germline V gives CDR1 SGHVS, CDR2 FQNEAQ. The junction had 13 bases not matched to a gene; V was cut back by 5 bases and J by 5 bases. The CDR3 runs to 17 residues. This chain's CDR3 is CASSELGTSGSRDEQYF. As DNA, the CDR3 is TGTGCCAGCAGCGAGCTAGGGACTAGCGGGTCCAGGGACGAGCAGTACTTC.

The genes are TRBV5-4 and TRBJ2-3; no firm D call. The CDR3 sequence is 16 residues long. With 0 bases removed from V and 1 base from J, the gap between germline ends came to 12 bases. Germline V gene data show CDR1 as SGHNT and CDR2 as YYREEE (reference sequence). CDR3 protein: CASSLGEKVGTDTQYF. The DNA for the CDR3 is TGTGCCAGCAGCTTGGGGGAAAAGGTGGGCACAGATACGCAGTATTTT.

The chain employs TRBV21-1 and TRBJ1-1. TRBV21-1 is a recognized pseudogene. This CDR3 is built from 15 residues. Here the CDR3 reads CASSKFATKEDQAFF. DNA for the CDR3: TGTGCCAGCAGCAAATTCGCAACCAAGGAGGACCAAGCTTTCTTT.

The V gene is TRBV27, the J gene TRBJ2-1, with D possibly matching TRBD2 (6 bases). In germline, CDR1 is MNHEY, CDR2 SMNVEV (reference sequence). Trimming removed 1 base at V and 2 bases at J, with 9 bases between. CDR3 length: 15 residues. The CDR3 loop reads CASSLFGSPYNEQFF. Here the CDR3 DNA reads TGTGCCAGCAGTTTATTCGGGAGTCCCTACAATGAGCAGTTCTTC.

This rearrangement joins TRBV18 to TRBJ2-5; 7 nucleotides agree with TRBD1. V was clipped by 4 bases and J by 5 bases; unmatched bases: 4. The CDR3 runs to 13 residues. Germline-derived CDR1 and CDR2 are KGHSH and LQKENI. Here the CDR3 DNA reads TGTGCCAGCTCACACAGGGGTGGGGAGACCCAGTACTTC. Encoded protein: CASSHRGGETQYF.

V gene TRBV21-1 combines with J gene TRBJ2-5. TRBV21-1 is noted as a pseudogene. The length of the CDR3 is 12 residues. The chain's CDR3 is CASSTPAETQYF. Here the CDR3 DNA reads TGTGCCAGCAGCACCCCAGCAGAGACCCAGTACTTC.

As DNA, the CDR3 is TGTGCCAGCAGCGAGGGGACCATGAACACTGAAGCTTTCTTT. It yields the protein CASSEGTMNTEAFF. V and J are TRBV9 and TRBJ1-1, with a weak D call TRBD1 (5 bases). Trimming pared 3 bases from V and 0 bases from J, leaving 9 bases between. The germline gives CDR1 SGDLS, CDR2 YYNGEE. The CDR3 runs 14 residues.

V usage is TRBV7-2 and J usage is TRBJ2-3; D remains unclear. The germline V gene encodes CDR1 SGHTA and CDR2 FQGNSA. V gave up 10 bases and J gave up 5 bases, with 13 bases separating them. The CDR3 contains 12 residues. The CDR3 loop is CATSPQGDTQYF. CDR3 sequence (DNA): TGTGCCACCTCGCCCCAAGGAGATACGCAGTATTTT.

This clone was seen only a few times. The chain joins TRBV2 to TRBJ1-1, with TRBD1 as a possible D gene (6 bases). The CDR3 loop spans 16 amino acids. V was cut by 7 bases and J by 0 bases, with 18 bases left in between. In germline, CDR1 is SNHLY, CDR2 FYNNEI. The CDR3 nucleotides are TGTGCCAGCAAGGCCTCCCGGGGGGGCCTGAACACTGAAGCTTTCTTT. It codes for CASKASRGGLNTEAFF.

The V gene is TRBV10-1, the J gene TRBJ1-1, with 11 bases identical to TRBD1. The J segment lost 0 bases and the V segment lost 4 bases, leaving 4 bases of the junction unmatched. Looked up from germline, CDR1 is WNHNN and CDR2 is SYGVQD (reference sequence). This CDR3 region has 16 residues. The DNA for the CDR3 is TGCGCCAGCAGTGTCGGACAGGGGGCAATGAACACTGAAGCTTTCTTT. Protein product: CASSVGQGAMNTEAFF.

This clone appeared a few times. The V and J genes are TRBV27 and TRBJ2-7, with 9 bases fitting TRBD2. V shed 6 bases and J 2 bases; nucleotides not matched to a gene: 5. The CDR3 is 14 residues long. Germline CDR1 and CDR2: MNHEY and SMNVEV (reference sequence). The CDR3 region is CASSALAGTYEQYF. CDR3 sequence (DNA): TGTGCCAGCAGCGCCCTAGCGGGAACCTACGAGCAGTACTTC.

The rearrangement links TRBV7-3 to TRBJ1-2; no reliable D call. The CDR3 contains 15 residues. V was trimmed by 2 bases and J by 5 bases, leaving 15 bases between them. Germline assignment: CDR1 SGHTA and CDR2 FQGTGA. The CDR3 spells CASSLDAKAEYGYTF. The CDR3 nucleotides read TGTGCCAGCAGCTTAGATGCAAAGGCAGAGTATGGCTACACCTTC.

The rearrangement joins TRBV9 to TRBJ2-3; TRBD2 matches at 7 bases. With V trimmed by 4 bases and J by 6 bases, 2 bases remained unmatched. Germline loops: CDR1 SGDLS, CDR2 YYNGEE. This CDR3 is 12 amino acids long. CDR3 in amino acids: CASSLGGDTQYF. The CDR3 nucleotides are TGTGCCAGCAGCCTCGGGGGGGATACGCAGTATTTT.

The chain recombines TRBV28 with TRBJ2-2; weak D call: TRBD1 (6 bases). Germline V gene data show CDR1 as MDHEN and CDR2 as SYDVKM. The CDR3 is 14 amino acids. The CDR3 protein is CAGCRAGATGELFF. Here the CDR3 DNA reads TGTGCAGGGTGTAGGGCAGGGGCGACCGGGGAGCTGTTTTTT.

The chain couples TRBV7-3 to TRBJ2-2; TRBD1 aligns across 12 bases. V shed 5 bases and J 6 bases; nucleotides not matched to a gene: 7. CDR3 length: 16 residues. Germline-derived CDR1 and CDR2 are SGHTA and FQGTGA. As DNA, the CDR3 is TGTGCCAGCAGCCAGAGGGGACAGGGGGCGTCCGGGGAGCTGTTTTTT. Protein sequence: CASSQRGQGASGELFF.

The chain joins TRBV11-1 to TRBJ1-1, with a tentative D call TRBD1 (5 bases). The V and J ends lost 5 bases and 0 bases respectively, with 10 bases between them. The CDR3 spans 14 residues. Germline V gives CDR1 SGHAT, CDR2 FQDESV (reference sequence). The CDR3 protein is CASSVRAMNTEAFF. CDR3 DNA sequence: TGTGCCAGCAGCGTCAGGGCCATGAACACTGAAGCTTTCTTT.

V and J are TRBV18 and TRBJ2-5, with a tentative D call TRBD1 (6 bases). The CDR3 runs 14 residues. CDR1 and CDR2 (germline): KGHSH, LQKENI. Trimming took 6 bases from V and 0 from J, leaving 11 bases between them. CDR3 nucleotide sequence: TGTGCCAGCTCTCGACAGGAGTACCAAGAGACCCAGTACTTC. Its protein product is CASSRQEYQETQYF. The whole variable domain, remainder taken from reference TRBV18 and TRBJ2-5, is NAGVMQNPRHLVRRRGQEARLRCSPMKGHSHVYWYRQLPEEGLKFMVYLQKENIIDESGMPKERFSAEFPKEGPSILRIQQVVRGDSAAYFCASSRQEYQETQYFGPGTRLLVL.

The chain combines TRBV5-1 with TRBJ2-3; D is unresolved. In germline, CDR1 is SGHRS, CDR2 YFSETQ. The length of the CDR3 is 16 residues. The V end lost 0 bases, the J end lost 0 bases, and 11 bases lay between the germline ends. CDR3 nucleotide sequence: TGCGCCAGCAGCTTGGGAGAGTGGAGAAGCACAGATACGCAGTATTTT. Translated, it gives CASSLGEWRSTDTQYF.

This clone was detected a few times. The chain carries TRBV4-2 and TRBJ1-4; 7 bases map to TRBD1. This CDR3 has 16 amino acids. Germline-derived CDR1 and CDR2 are LGHNA and YNFKEQ. The trim removed 0 bases at V and 8 bases at J, leaving 9 bases unmatched. The CDR3 DNA is TGTGCCAGCAGCCAAGAGTTGTACAGGGGTAGGGAAAAACTGTTTTTT. It yields the protein CASSQELYRGREKLFF.

V is TRBV7-9 and J is TRBJ2-7; D might be TRBD1 or TRBD2, each matching 7 bases. Per the germline V gene, CDR1 is SEHNR and CDR2 is FQNEAQ (reference sequence). The CDR3 length is 16 residues. Trimming removed 0 bases at V and 3 bases at J, with 15 bases between. The CDR3 DNA sequence: TGTGCCAGCAGCTTAGCCAGGGGGGGGGCGGACTACGAGCAGTACTTC. Translating gives CASSLARGGADYEQYF. The full variable domain, completed using reference TRBV7-9 and TRBJ2-7, is DTGVSQNPRHKITKRGQNVTFRCDPISEHNRLYWYRQTLGQGPEFLTYFQNEAQLEKSRLLSDRFSAERPKGSFSTLEIQRTEQGDSAMYLCASSLARGGADYEQYFGPGTRLTVT.

The genes are TRBV19 and TRBJ1-2; 9 nucleotides line up with TRBD1. This CDR3 has 17 residues. Trimming removed 5 bases from V and 2 bases from J; junction bases left unmatched: 12. CDR1 LNHDA and CDR2 SQIVND come from the germline V gene (reference sequence). The CDR3 nucleotides read TGTGCCAGTAGTGCCGCGGACAGGGGTTTATCGAACTATGGCTACACCTTC. The encoded protein is CASSAADRGLSNYGYTF.

This clone was counted a few times. The V and J genes are TRBV23-1 and TRBJ1-5; D might be TRBD1 (6 bases). TRBV23-1 is marked as an open reading frame, function uncertain. V was clipped by 3 bases and J by 4 bases, with 13 bases between them. CDR3 length equals 15 residues. The CDR3 protein is CASSHTGRKNQPQHF. CDR3 sequence (DNA): TGCGCCAGCAGTCATACAGGGAGGAAGAATCAGCCCCAGCATTTT.

J is TRBJ1-5 and V is TRBV6-4; D perhaps matches TRBD1 (5 bases). The germline V gene has CDR1 MRHNA and CDR2 SNTAGT. The length of the CDR3 is 15 residues. Trimming stripped 6 bases from V and 3 bases from J, with 15 bases between. Written as DNA, the CDR3 is TGTGCCAGCAGCCGGGACGGATCCATCAATCAGCCCCAGCATTTT. Protein product: CASSRDGSINQPQHF.

The chain joins TRBV7-2 to TRBJ2-1; the match to TRBD2 covers 8 bases. The CDR3 spans 13 residues. V shed 5 bases, J shed 8 bases, and the junction held 5 bases outside the gene matches. Germline CDR1 SGHTA, CDR2 FQGNSA. CDR3 coding DNA: TGTGCCAGCAGCCTCGGACTAGCCCATGAGCAGTTCTTC. Translation: CASSLGLAHEQFF.

The chain uses TRBV5-8 and TRBJ2-3; TRBD1 aligns across 7 bases. CDR3 size: 14 residues. Germline V CDR1 and CDR2: SGHTS, YDEGEE. With V trimmed by 1 base and J by 9 bases, 8 bases remained unmatched. The CDR3 protein is CASSLWQGESTQYF. The CDR3 DNA is TGTGCCAGCAGCTTGTGGCAGGGGGAGAGCACGCAGTATTTT.

The J gene is TRBJ2-1, the V gene TRBV5-1, with 7 bases identical to TRBD2. CDR3 length: 15 residues. V lost 3 bases to trimming and J lost 2 bases; unmatched junction nucleotides: 5. CDR1 is SGHRS and CDR2 is YFSETQ in the germline V gene. The CDR3 here is CASSSGLGTYNEQFF. CDR3 DNA sequence: TGCGCCAGCAGCTCTGGACTAGGCACCTACAATGAGCAGTTCTTC.

The chain employs TRBV7-9 and TRBJ1-3, with D uncertain. CDR3 length: 12 amino acids. Trimming took 11 bases from V and 0 from J, leaving 8 bases between them. The germline V gene has CDR1 SEHNR and CDR2 FQNEAQ (reference sequence). CDR3 in DNA: TGTGCCGTCAGGAGCTCTGGAAACACCATATATTTT. Its translation is CAVRSSGNTIYF.

The genes are TRBV18 and TRBJ2-5; D possibly matches TRBD1 or TRBD2 (5 bases each). Per the germline V gene, CDR1 is KGHSH and CDR2 is LQKENI. V lost 5 bases and J lost 2, with 9 bases in between. CDR3 length: 13 residues. The DNA for the CDR3 is TGTGCCAGCTCATTAGAGGGGCAAGAGACCCAGTACTTC. Translated: CASSLEGQETQYF.